The 7 T cell receptor beta chains presented below share a single source sample, sequenced in a study of shared clonotypes between healthy human individuals. Sequencing used immunoSEQ multiplex PCR; TCRdb keeps in-frame clones, though not all of them. The data hold more than 500,000 clones, with 85% to 95% observed a single time. Terminally differentiated effector memory CD45RA+ cells were excluded by CCR7 positive selection of CD45RO-negative cells. The sample was naive CD8+ T cells sorted from blood. Every receptor here comes from a woman younger than 45 in good health.

The chain employs TRBV21-1 and TRBJ1-1; TRBD1 reflects the table's D call only, with no check against the DNA. TRBV21-1 is a listed pseudogene. The CDR3 totals 15 residues. As DNA, the CDR3 is TGTGCCAGCCGATTTCCGCGACAGATGAACACTGAAGCTTTCTTT. It codes for CASRFPRQMNTEAFF.

This clone was detected only once. The chain combines TRBV18 with TRBJ2-7, with TRBD1 as a possible D gene (5 bases). The CDR3 is 14 amino acids. From germline, CDR1 is KGHSH and CDR2 LQKENI. V dropped 6 bases and J dropped 3 bases, with 15 bases sitting between them. The CDR3 region is CASSLSTEYYEQYF. The CDR3 bases are TGTGCCAGCTCCCTATCGACAGAATACTACGAGCAGTACTTC.

The rearrangement joins TRBV28 to TRBJ1-5; TRBD1 agrees at 9 bases. The CDR3 is 15 amino acids. V dropped 6 bases and J dropped 5; count of bases not matched to a gene: 8. Germline values: CDR1 MDHEN, CDR2 SYDVKM. DNA for the CDR3: TGTGCCAGCAGGTCAAGGACAGGGGTGCATCAGCCCCAGCATTTT. This codes for CASRSRTGVHQPQHF.

This chain uses TRBV19 with TRBJ2-2; TRBD1 agrees at 10 bases. Germline CDR1 reads LNHDA; CDR2 reads SQIVND (reference sequence). J was trimmed by 4 bases and V by 3 bases; bases with no gene match: 5. The CDR3 contains 16 residues. CDR3 sequence: CASSIGQGVGTGELFF. The CDR3 DNA sequence: TGTGCCAGTAGTATCGGACAGGGGGTAGGCACCGGGGAGCTGTTTTTT.

This chain connects TRBV2 to TRBJ2-7; D is unresolved. The CDR3 is made up of 13 amino acids. Per germline, CDR1 SNHLY and CDR2 FYNNEI. With 4 bases removed from V and 1 base from J, the gap between germline ends came to 8 bases. The CDR3 loop reads CASSVSWSYEQYF. The CDR3 DNA reads TGTGCCAGCAGTGTCTCCTGGTCCTACGAGCAGTACTTC.

The chain links TRBV4-1 to TRBJ2-7, with 8 bases aligning to TRBD2. Germline V gives CDR1 MGHRA, CDR2 YSYEKL. Trimming took 2 bases from V and 3 from J; bases not matched to a gene: 6. This CDR3 has 15 residues. The CDR3 here is CASSQKLAGHYEQYF. The CDR3 nucleotides are TGCGCCAGCAGCCAAAAATTAGCGGGACACTACGAGCAGTACTTC.

The V and J genes are TRBV23-1 and TRBJ2-7; TRBD2 matches 11 bases. TRBV23-1 is reported as an ORF; its role is uncertain. The V gene end was trimmed by 11 bases and the J gene end by 2 bases; junction bases not matched to a gene: 5. CDR3 length: 13 amino acids. The CDR3 bases are TGCGCCTCAGGGGGACTAGCGGCCTACGAGCAGTACTTC. Its translation is CASGGLAAYEQYF.